These 2 T cell receptor beta chains were sequenced from one sample in a study of CD8+ T cells in alopecia areata. Alopecia areata patients had lesional scalp punch biopsies and peripheral blood taken from them. It was cDNA, reverse transcribed from extracted RNA, that served as the sequencing template. Clones were sequenced by immunoSEQ multiplex PCR, and TCRdb holds only the in-frame ones, with some missing. The table includes under 15,000 clones, approximately 65% detected once. Sequencing was performed on skin. Every receptor here comes from a human donor with alopecia areata.

This clone was recorded a few times. V gene TRBV4-2 combines with J gene TRBJ1-5; tentative D call: TRBD1 (6 bases). V was cut by 4 bases and J by 5 bases, with 12 bases left in between. Germline values: CDR1 LGHNA, CDR2 YNFKEQ. This CDR3 spans 14 amino acids. CDR3 DNA: TGTGCCAGCAGCCCCGGGACAAATTATCAGCCCCAGCATTTT. Protein sequence: CASSPGTNYQPQHF.

This clone was detected a few times. This rearrangement joins TRBV11-1 to TRBJ1-1; D unclear. CDR1 SGHAT and CDR2 FQDESV come from the germline V gene (reference sequence). CDR3 length: 13 amino acids. Trimming pared 1 base from V and 0 bases from J, leaving 3 bases between. CDR3 amino acids: CASSLVLNTEAFF. CDR3 nucleotides: TGTGCCAGCAGCTTAGTCTTGAACACTGAAGCTTTCTTT.